One sample yielded the 23 T cell receptor beta chains listed below, sequenced in a study of Ad26.COV2.S vaccination and SARS-CoV-2 variants. Method: immunoSEQ multiplex PCR; TCRdb's copy keeps in-frame clones and lacks some. The sample consists of fewer than 400,000 clones, about 86% of them appearing once. The treatment: about 20 received Ad26.COV2.S at low or high dose, single or two shots; 5 received placebo; per-sample allocation not given. After the first vaccine or placebo injection, samples were drawn on day 63. Material: peripheral blood, obtained in a trial of Ad26.COV2.S vaccine versus placebo. The receptors were gathered from a person between 18 and 59 years old who received the Ad26.COV2.S COVID-19 vaccine or a placebo.

The CDR3 DNA follows: TGTGCAACCGCGGCCCAAACAGGACAGCCCCAGCATTTT. This translates into CATAAQTGQPQHF. The J gene is TRBJ1-5, the V gene TRBV10-3, with D tentatively TRBD1 (5 bases). In germline, CDR1 is ENHRY, CDR2 SYGVKD. The CDR3 is 13 amino acids.

The chain recombines TRBV7-2 with TRBJ2-7; 12 bases are a match to TRBD2. This CDR3 region has 15 residues. V trimming: 1 base; J trimming: 9 bases; junction bases outside the gene matches: 7. The germline gives CDR1 SGHTA, CDR2 FQGNSA. CDR3 in amino acids: CASSLDLAGGRSQYF. The CDR3 DNA sequence: TGTGCCAGCAGCTTAGATCTAGCGGGGGGGCGGTCGCAGTACTTC.

J is TRBJ1-3 and V is TRBV7-2; the match to TRBD1 covers 7 bases. This CDR3 spans 14 amino acids. After removal of 5 bases from V and 3 bases from J, the junction contained 4 bases not matched to a gene. Germline-derived CDR1 and CDR2 are SGHTA and FQGNSA. CDR3 coding DNA: TGTGCCAGCAGCCCCAGGACAGGTGGAAACACCATATATTTT. It yields the protein CASSPRTGGNTIYF.

To note about this clone: Other DNA sequences in the sample encode the same CDR3. The chain joins TRBV4-3 to TRBJ1-5, with no clear D. From germline, CDR1 is LGHNA and CDR2 YSLEER. The CDR3 consists of 14 residues. Trimming removed 0 bases from V and 1 base from J, with 4 bases in between. CDR3 amino acids: CASSQDSSNQPQHF. The DNA for the CDR3 is TGCGCCAGCAGCCAAGACAGCAGCAATCAGCCCCAGCATTTT.

J is TRBJ2-3 and V is TRBV5-4; TRBD2 matches 10 bases. This CDR3 spans 15 amino acids. Germline V CDR1 and CDR2: SGHNT, YYREEE (reference sequence). Trimming took 6 bases from V and 0 from J; bases not matched to a gene: 4. The CDR3 loop reads CASKSGGASTDTQYF. CDR3 DNA sequence: TGTGCCAGCAAGAGCGGGGGGGCTAGCACAGATACGCAGTATTTT.

This chain uses TRBV6-5 with TRBJ2-4, with D possibly matching TRBD1 (7 bases). From germline, CDR1 is MNHEY and CDR2 SVGAGI. The CDR3 sequence is 15 residues long. The germline V and J ends were trimmed by 6 bases and 1 base, with 13 bases remaining between them. Here the CDR3 DNA reads TGTGCCAGCAGACCCAGGGGGGATGCCAAAAACATTCAGTACTTC. This encodes CASRPRGDAKNIQYF.

This clone was observed a handful of times. CDR3 amino acids: CASQGLLPFDNEQFF. DNA for the CDR3: TGTGCCAGCCAGGGACTTCTACCTTTCGACAATGAGCAGTTCTTC. The genes are TRBV2 and TRBJ2-1, with D possibly matching TRBD2 (6 bases). The V gene's germline CDR1 is SNHLY and CDR2 FYNNEI. The CDR3 totals 15 residues. Trimming removed 8 bases at V and 5 bases at J, with 19 bases between.

The V call is TRBV4-3, the J call TRBJ1-2; D ambiguous. Per germline, CDR1 LGHNA and CDR2 YSLEER. V was cut by 4 bases and J by 4 bases, with 13 bases left in between. The CDR3 length is 14 residues. The CDR3 DNA reads as TGCGCCAGCAGCCTAAGATCCGCGGGCTATGGCTACACCTTC. Its translation is CASSLRSAGYGYTF.

The genes are TRBV6-2 or TRBV6-3 and TRBJ1-1; the D gene is possibly TRBD1 (6 bases). Germline CDR1 reads MNHEY; CDR2 reads SVGEGT. The CDR3 is 14 residues long. Trimming left V 0 bases short and J 11 bases short, with 16 bases between. CDR3 DNA sequence: TGTGCCAGCAGTTACTCGCGCACAGGGAGAACGGCTTTCTTT. This translates into CASSYSRTGRTAFF.

The chain employs TRBV19 and TRBJ2-5; D not certain. In germline, CDR1 is LNHDA, CDR2 SQIVND (reference sequence). CDR3 length equals 11 residues. Deletions cut 4 bases from V and 2 bases from J, with 2 bases between. CDR3 nucleotide sequence: TGTGCCAGTAGTACTCAAGAGACCCAGTACTTC. Translated: CASSTQETQYF.

The V call is TRBV4-3, the J call TRBJ1-4; D call uncertain. V was shortened by 4 bases and J by 0 bases, with 15 bases between the two germline ends. Germline CDR1 LGHNA, CDR2 YSLEER. The CDR3 is 17 residues long. Here the CDR3 DNA reads TGCGCCAGCAGCCGAAGCCCTCGGTCCGCAACTAATGAAAAACTGTTTTTT. Translation gives CASSRSPRSATNEKLFF.

The chain combines TRBV11-1 with TRBJ2-1; D may correspond to TRBD1 or TRBD2 (5 bases each). Deletions cut 5 bases from V and 10 bases from J, with 12 bases between. The CDR3 is made up of 12 amino acids. CDR1 and CDR2 (germline): SGHAT, FQDESV (reference sequence). CDR3 sequence: CASSHSGQEQFF. The CDR3 nucleotides read TGTGCCAGCAGCCATTCGGGGCAGGAGCAGTTCTTC.

This sequence joins TRBV7-9 and TRBJ1-5; TRBD1 agrees at 8 bases. Trimming at V came to 5 bases and at J to 3 bases, leaving 9 bases not matched to a gene. Per germline, CDR1 SEHNR and CDR2 FQNEAQ (reference sequence). The CDR3 consists of 16 residues. The CDR3 spells CASSQEQGVFNQPQHF. CDR3 sequence (DNA): TGTGCCAGCAGCCAAGAACAGGGGGTCTTCAATCAGCCCCAGCATTTT.

V is TRBV30 and J is TRBJ1-6, with TRBD1 matching 7 bases. The CDR3 has 13 residues. Germline-derived CDR1 and CDR2 are GTSNPN and SVGIG (reference sequence). V lost 5 bases and J lost 7; bases outside the gene matches: 5. The chain's CDR3 is CAWVGRGNSPLHF. The DNA of the CDR3 is TGTGCCTGGGTAGGCAGGGGGAATTCACCCCTCCACTTT.

The V call is TRBV30, the J call TRBJ1-5; D unclear. The CDR3 covers 16 residues. The germline V and J ends were trimmed by 2 bases and 0 bases, with 14 bases remaining between them. From germline, CDR1 is GTSNPN and CDR2 SVGIG (reference sequence). CDR3: CAWSPPGFYSNQPQHF. Here the CDR3 DNA reads TGTGCCTGGAGTCCGCCCGGATTTTATAGCAATCAGCCCCAGCATTTT.

The chain is built from TRBV7-2 and TRBJ1-1, with D unclear. Trimming stripped 1 base from V and 11 bases from J, with 11 bases between. CDR1 is SGHTA, CDR2 FQGNSA, per germline. The CDR3 has 12 residues. CDR3 sequence: CASSLEGFVAFF. In nucleotides, the CDR3 is TGTGCCAGCAGCTTAGAAGGTTTCGTCGCTTTCTTT.

This rearrangement joins TRBV19 to TRBJ2-1, with 10 bases fitting TRBD2. The CDR3 has 14 amino acids. The germline CDR1 and CDR2 sequences are LNHDA and SQIVND (reference sequence). The ends lost 7 bases at V and 4 bases at J; junction bases unmatched: 4. CDR3 sequence reads: CASKAGGSYNEQFF. In DNA, the CDR3 is TGTGCCAGTAAAGCGGGGGGGTCTTACAATGAGCAGTTCTTC.

The rearrangement uses TRBV7-2 and TRBJ2-2, with TRBD1 matching 7 bases. From germline, CDR1 is SGHTA and CDR2 FQGNSA. The CDR3 is made up of 16 amino acids. The trim removed 5 bases at V and 2 bases at J, leaving 8 bases unmatched. CDR3 loop: CASSPRRQGNTGELFF. The CDR3 DNA is TGTGCCAGCAGCCCACGTCGACAGGGTAACACCGGGGAGCTGTTTTTT.

This clone has only a few counts. The chain employs TRBV25-1 and TRBJ1-1; no reliable D call. V lost 2 bases to trimming and J lost 7 bases, with 11 bases between them. CDR1 is MGHDK, CDR2 SYGVNS, per germline. The length of the CDR3 is 13 residues. The chain's CDR3 is CASSETATYEAFF. Here the CDR3 DNA reads TGTGCCAGCAGTGAAACAGCTACCTATGAAGCTTTCTTT.

There are a few counts of this clone. The V call is TRBV18, the J call TRBJ1-2; TRBD1 matches at 9 bases. Germline V gene lookup returns CDR1 KGHSH and CDR2 LQKENI. V was pared by 0 bases and J by 4 bases, with 6 bases of the junction left unmatched. The CDR3 is 16 amino acids. The chain's CDR3 is CASSPPETGGSYGYTF. For the CDR3, the DNA is TGTGCCAGCTCACCACCGGAGACAGGGGGGTCCTATGGCTACACCTTC.

The chain has TRBV5-4 and TRBJ2-3; D not certain. Germline CDR1 and CDR2: SGHNT and YYREEE (reference sequence). Trimming cost V 4 bases and J 0 bases, with 12 bases left between them. This CDR3 has 15 residues. CDR3 sequence (DNA): TGTGCCAGCAGCGCCAGACCGCCTAGCACAGATACGCAGTATTTT. Protein: CASSARPPSTDTQYF.

The genes are TRBV5-4 and TRBJ1-1; D unresolved. With 1 base removed from V and 1 base from J, the gap between germline ends came to 11 bases. From germline, CDR1 is SGHNT and CDR2 YYREEE (reference sequence). This CDR3 is built from 15 residues. CDR3: CASSLRSSENTEAFF. The DNA for the CDR3 is TGTGCCAGCAGCTTGCGTTCTTCGGAGAACACTGAAGCTTTCTTT.

The chain uses TRBV10-3 and TRBJ1-1, with a tentative D call TRBD1 (5 bases). Trimming pared 9 bases from V and 2 bases from J, leaving 13 bases between. Germline assignment: CDR1 ENHRY and CDR2 SYGVKD. This CDR3 spans 13 amino acids. In nucleotides, the CDR3 is TGTGCCATATCCGGGACGGGAAACACTGAAGCTTTCTTT. Its protein is CAISGTGNTEAFF.